A single sample is the source of the 27 T cell receptor beta chains below, sequenced in a study of blood T cell repertoires in COVID-19. The assay was immunoSEQ multiplex PCR, and TCRdb's table has in-frame clones only and misses some. The sample yields about 220,000 clones, 75% to 90% seen once. The sample consisted of PBMCs or T cells enriched from blood (not recorded which). The receptor source for this set is a woman aged 18-29 years in a cohort exposed to, infected with or recovered from COVID-19 (not recorded which).

This clone was counted once. This rearrangement joins TRBV2 to TRBJ1-2; 9 bases align to TRBD1. The CDR3 extends over 13 amino acids. The V gene end was trimmed by 4 bases and the J gene end by 5 bases; junction bases not matched to a gene: 2. The germline CDR1 and CDR2 sequences are SNHLY and FYNNEI. DNA of the CDR3: TGTGCCAGCAGTGTGGGGACAGGGTATGGCTACACCTTC. It is translated as CASSVGTGYGYTF.

V usage is TRBV13 and J usage is TRBJ2-3; D gene unclear. V gave up 5 bases and J gave up 6 bases, with 12 bases separating them. Germline loops: CDR1 PRHDT, CDR2 FYEKMQ (reference sequence). The CDR3 runs 13 residues. The CDR3, as DNA: TGTGCCAGCAGCCCTACTGAATGGGATACGCAGTATTTT. Encoded protein: CASSPTEWDTQYF.

The chain links TRBV2 to TRBJ2-2; possibly TRBD1 for D (6 bases). Germline V gene lookup returns CDR1 SNHLY and CDR2 FYNNEI. The CDR3 is made up of 15 amino acids. Trimming took 2 bases from V and 4 from J, leaving 11 bases between them. The DNA for the CDR3 is TGTGCCAGCAGTGAACAACAGGGAGCCACCGGGGAGCTGTTTTTT. Amino acids: CASSEQQGATGELFF.

The V gene is TRBV7-6, the J gene TRBJ1-1; D not certain. V gave up 5 bases and J gave up 6 bases, with 13 bases separating them. The CDR3 runs 13 residues. Germline assignment: CDR1 SGHVS and CDR2 FNYEAQ. The DNA for the CDR3 is TGTGCCAGCAGCGAGGATCCCCTGTCTGAAGCTTTCTTT. Protein: CASSEDPLSEAFF.

The V gene is TRBV7-3, the J gene TRBJ2-2; 7 positions match TRBD1. Losses at the gene ends were 5 bases for V and 1 base for J; bases not matched to a gene: 4. This CDR3 has 15 amino acids. Germline CDR1 and CDR2: SGHTA and FQGTGA. The CDR3 nucleotides read TGTGCCAGCAGCCCGGGACAGCTGAACACCGGGGAGCTGTTTTTT. This encodes CASSPGQLNTGELFF.

The chain employs TRBV5-5 and TRBJ2-7, with 7 bases lining up with TRBD1. Losses at the gene ends were 4 bases for V and 3 bases for J; bases not matched to a gene: 7. The length of the CDR3 is 14 residues. Germline assignment: CDR1 SGHKS and CDR2 YYEKEE (reference sequence). The CDR3, as DNA: TGTGCCAGCAGCCAGGGTAGGGGGCTCTACGAGCAGTACTTC. Translating it yields CASSQGRGLYEQYF.

This clone has a handful of counts. This chain links TRBV5-1 with TRBJ1-1; 9 bases agree with TRBD1. The germline gives CDR1 SGHRS, CDR2 YFSETQ. Losses at the gene ends were 4 bases for V and 1 base for J; bases not matched to a gene: 11. This CDR3 contains 17 residues. The DNA of the CDR3 is TGCGCCAGCAGCGCCGGGACAGGGCTTTCGGGGAACACTGAAGCTTTCTTT. It encodes CASSAGTGLSGNTEAFF.

The chain couples TRBV15 to TRBJ2-1, with a possible D match to TRBD1 (6 bases). Germline V gives CDR1 LNHNV, CDR2 YYDKDF (reference sequence). This CDR3 has 16 amino acids. V lost 0 bases and J lost 0, with 9 bases in between. DNA for the CDR3: TGTGCCACCAGCAGAGATCAGGGGAGCTCCTACAATGAGCAGTTCTTC. This sequence encodes CATSRDQGSSYNEQFF.

The chain combines TRBV29-1 with TRBJ2-1; 8 positions agree with TRBD2. Trimming removed 6 bases from V and 0 bases from J; junction bases left unmatched: 7. The CDR3 sequence is 15 residues long. Germline CDR1 and CDR2: SQVTM and ANQGSEA. The CDR3 DNA reads as TGCAGCGTCCCGGCGCGGGAGGACTCCTACAATGAGCAGTTCTTC. Amino acids: CSVPAREDSYNEQFF.

The V call is TRBV11-1, the J call TRBJ1-1, with a possible D match to TRBD1 (5 bases). V lost 5 bases and J lost 3, with 13 bases in between. This CDR3 spans 14 amino acids. The germline gives CDR1 SGHAT, CDR2 FQDESV (reference sequence). The CDR3 sequence: CASSPQEGDTEAFF. The CDR3 DNA sequence: TGTGCCAGCAGCCCGCAGGAAGGGGACACTGAAGCTTTCTTT.

The J gene is TRBJ1-2, the V gene TRBV5-6; D is perhaps TRBD1 (6 bases). Germline-derived CDR1 and CDR2 are SGHDT and YYEEEE. Trimming stripped 5 bases from V and 6 bases from J, with 14 bases between. This CDR3 contains 13 residues. CDR3 residues: CASSYIQGDGYTF. The CDR3 region has the DNA TGTGCCAGCAGTTATATACAGGGAGATGGCTACACCTTC. Based on the CDR3 plus reference TRBV5-6 and TRBJ1-2, the full variable domain is DAGVTQSPTHLIKTRGQQVTLRCSPKSGHDTVSWYQQALGQGPQFIFQYYEEEERQRGNFPDRFSGHQFPNYSSELNVNALLLGDSALYLCASSYIQGDGYTFGSGTRLTVV.

The chain uses TRBV27 and TRBJ2-1; 9 bases match TRBD2. Germline V gene sequence: CDR1 MNHEY, CDR2 SMNVEV (reference sequence). The CDR3 runs to 15 residues. V was pared by 2 bases and J by 8 bases, with 7 bases of the junction left unmatched. CDR3 nucleotide sequence: TGTGCCAGCAGTTTAAGGTCTAGCGGGGACTATGAGCAGTTCTTC. The encoded protein is CASSLRSSGDYEQFF.

The chain employs TRBV29-1 and TRBJ2-7, with D perhaps TRBD1 (5 bases). The CDR3 covers 12 residues. Trimming stripped 4 bases from V and 6 bases from J, with 13 bases between. Germline loops: CDR1 SQVTM, CDR2 ANQGSEA. CDR3 in amino acids: CSVGFVRAEQYF. The CDR3 DNA is TGCAGCGTTGGATTCGTCAGGGCCGAGCAGTACTTC.

The genes are TRBV24-1 and TRBJ1-2, with TRBD1 identical over 8 bases. CDR1 is KGHDR and CDR2 is SFDVKD in the germline V gene. The CDR3 has 14 residues. The trim removed 6 bases at V and 0 bases at J, leaving 2 bases unmatched. CDR3 loop: CATSPGGSNYGYTF. The CDR3 coding sequence is TGTGCCACCAGTCCAGGGGGCTCTAACTATGGCTACACCTTC.

The chain uses TRBV20-1 and TRBJ1-1; D is ambiguous. Trimming took off 6 bases at V and 7 bases at J, with 12 bases between the two ends. This CDR3 spans 11 amino acids. The germline V gene has CDR1 DFQATT and CDR2 SNEGSKA (reference sequence). The CDR3 coding sequence is TGCAGTGCGAAACCGGGAATTGAAGCTTTCTTT. Amino acid sequence: CSAKPGIEAFF.

The chain recombines TRBV5-1 with TRBJ2-7, with TRBD2 identical over 10 bases. CDR1 and CDR2 from the germline V gene are SGHRS and YFSETQ. This CDR3 has 14 residues. Unmatched junction bases numbered 10, after V lost 7 bases and J lost 6 bases. CDR3 sequence (DNA): TGCGCCAGCTCCCTTAGCGGGAGGAGGGCCGAGCAGTACTTC. Translated, it gives CASSLSGRRAEQYF.

CDR3 loop: CASSLRGTVNYGYTF. CDR3 sequence (DNA): TGTGCCAGCAGCTTGCGCGGGACGGTCAACTATGGCTACACCTTC. The J gene is TRBJ1-2, the V gene TRBV5-4, with TRBD1 as a possible D gene (5 bases). CDR1 is SGHNT, CDR2 YYREEE, per germline (reference sequence). This CDR3 is 15 amino acids long. With 1 base removed from V and 2 bases from J, the gap between germline ends came to 12 bases.

The chain couples TRBV9 to TRBJ1-1; 7 positions agree with TRBD1. The V and J ends lost 4 bases and 7 bases, in that order; junction bases with no gene match: 7. The CDR3 has 13 amino acids. From germline, CDR1 is SGDLS and CDR2 YYNGEE. The CDR3 is CASSKGQRYEAFF. The CDR3 DNA reads as TGTGCCAGCAGCAAGGGACAGCGGTATGAAGCTTTCTTT. Full variable domain (rest looked up from reference TRBV9 and TRBJ1-1): DSGVTQTPKHLITATGQRVTLRCSPRSGDLSVYWYQQSLDQGLQFLIQYYNGEERAKGNILERFSAQQFPDLHSELNLSSLELGDSALYFCASSKGQRYEAFFGQGTRLTVV.

This clone was counted a single time. The chain links TRBV2 to TRBJ2-2; D may be TRBD1 (5 bases). Trimming removed 6 bases from V and 0 bases from J, with 11 bases in between. Germline V gene data show CDR1 as SNHLY and CDR2 as FYNNEI. The length of the CDR3 is 15 residues. The CDR3 here is CASSLDSANTGELFF. DNA for the CDR3: TGTGCCAGCAGCCTAGACAGCGCGAACACCGGGGAGCTGTTTTTT.

The V and J genes are TRBV9 and TRBJ1-2; D is uncertain. CDR1 is SGDLS and CDR2 is YYNGEE in the germline V gene. The CDR3 is made up of 12 amino acids. The V end was cut by 5 bases, the J end by 2 bases, with 7 bases between. The CDR3 DNA reads TGTGCCAGCAGTCCGGGGAACTATGGCTACACCTTC. This gives the protein CASSPGNYGYTF.

This chain connects TRBV4-1 to TRBJ1-4; D remains ambiguous. Trimming took off 1 base at V and 8 bases at J, with 20 bases between the two ends. This CDR3 is built from 17 residues. CDR1 is MGHRA, CDR2 YSYEKL, per germline. CDR3 DNA sequence: TGCGCCAGCAGCCAAGGTAGCCATTTAGTCTTCCCCGAAAAACTGTTTTTT. Translated, it gives CASSQGSHLVFPEKLFF.

This chain joins TRBV11-2 and TRBJ2-5, with a tentative D call TRBD2 (6 bases). The V gene lost 0 bases and the J gene lost 5 bases, with 13 bases spanning the gap. The CDR3 consists of 15 residues. The germline V gene has CDR1 SGHAT and CDR2 FQNNGV. The CDR3 here is CASSLDRGSGETQYF. DNA of the CDR3: TGTGCCAGCAGCTTAGATCGGGGTAGCGGCGAGACCCAGTACTTC. Full variable domain (remainder filled in from reference TRBV11-2 and TRBJ2-5): EAGVAQSPRYKIIEKRQSVAFWCNPISGHATLYWYQQILGQGPKLLIQFQNNGVVDDSQLPKDRFSAERLKGVDSTLKIQPAKLEDSAVYLCASSLDRGSGETQYFGPGTRLLVL.

This rearrangement joins TRBV5-4 to TRBJ2-7, with D possibly TRBD2 on 5 matching bases. This CDR3 is 13 amino acids long. V gave up 4 bases and J gave up 6 bases, with 14 bases separating them. Germline assignment: CDR1 SGHNT and CDR2 YYREEE (reference sequence). The CDR3 DNA reads as TGTGCCAGCAGCCCCCCCGGGGTACGCGAGCAGTACTTC. It encodes CASSPPGVREQYF.

This chain uses TRBV4-2 with TRBJ1-6; 7 bases agree with TRBD1. The CDR3 consists of 17 residues. CDR1 and CDR2 from the germline V gene are LGHNA and YNFKEQ. V lost 4 bases to trimming and J lost 8 bases; unmatched junction nucleotides: 14. The CDR3 loop is CASSLFTGVLRDSPLHF. CDR3 DNA sequence: TGTGCCAGCAGCCTATTCACAGGGGTCCTGAGGGATTCACCCCTCCACTTT.

The rearrangement joins TRBV7-8 to TRBJ1-5, with 7 bases aligning to TRBD1. With 6 bases clipped from V and 5 bases from J, the junction kept 13 bases outside the gene matches. Germline lookup yields CDR1 SGHVS and CDR2 FQNEAQ. The CDR3 length is 16 residues. CDR3 residues: CASRQQGNDFDQPQHF. Written as DNA, the CDR3 is TGTGCCAGCAGGCAACAGGGGAATGATTTCGATCAGCCCCAGCATTTT.

The rearrangement links TRBV10-3 to TRBJ2-3, with D hard to call. Germline assignment: CDR1 ENHRY and CDR2 SYGVKD. CDR3 length equals 14 residues. V lost 2 bases to trimming and J lost 2 bases, with 8 bases between them. Here the CDR3 reads CAISEQVATDTQYF. Written as DNA, the CDR3 is TGTGCCATCAGTGAGCAGGTTGCCACAGATACGCAGTATTTT.

The chain is built from TRBV5-1 and TRBJ1-1; D gene unclear. The V and J ends lost 2 bases and 3 bases respectively, with 11 bases between them. CDR1 and CDR2 from the germline V gene are SGHRS and YFSETQ. The CDR3 contains 14 residues. CDR3 loop: CASSFSSRDTEAFF. DNA of the CDR3: TGCGCCAGCAGCTTTTCCTCGAGGGACACTGAAGCTTTCTTT.